The 5 T cell receptor beta chains in this list originate from one sample, sequenced in a study of blood T cell repertoires in COVID-19. Sequencing used immunoSEQ multiplex PCR; TCRdb keeps in-frame clones, though not all of them. The data show about 200,000 clones, 94% seen once. The sequenced material came from peripheral blood. The receptors were sampled from a young man with COVID-19, enrolled during active disease.

V is TRBV6-1 and J is TRBJ2-7; 8 positions match TRBD1. The CDR3 totals 16 residues. CDR1 and CDR2 from the germline V gene are MNHNS and SASEGT. V lost 4 bases, J lost 0 bases, and 8 bases stayed unmatched. The CDR3 here is CASSGSTGVISYEQYF. The CDR3 DNA reads TGTGCCAGCAGTGGATCGACAGGGGTCATCTCCTACGAGCAGTACTTC.

The table lists this clone with a count of one. This rearrangement joins TRBV3-1 (or the pseudogene TRBV3-2) to TRBJ1-1; 8 bases are a match to TRBD1. The CDR3 has 12 amino acids. Germline loops: CDR1 LGHDT, CDR2 YNNKEL (reference sequence). With V trimmed by 4 bases and J by 8 bases, 3 bases remained unmatched. The CDR3 is CASSLRQGEAFF. In DNA form, the CDR3 reads TGTGCCAGCAGCCTAAGACAGGGGGAAGCTTTCTTT.

V is TRBV19 and J is TRBJ1-2, with 8 bases matching TRBD1. V lost 5 bases to trimming and J lost 2 bases; unmatched junction nucleotides: 4. CDR3 length: 14 amino acids. CDR1 and CDR2 from the germline V gene are LNHDA and SQIVND (reference sequence). The CDR3 is CASSPWTGNYGYTF. The CDR3 nucleotides read TGTGCCAGTAGTCCCTGGACAGGGAACTATGGCTACACCTTC. Filled out from reference TRBV19 and TRBJ1-2, the complete variable domain reads DGGITQSPKYLFRKEGQNVTLSCEQNLNHDAMYWYRQDPGQGLRLIYYSQIVNDFQKGDIAEGYSVSREKKESFPLTVTSAQKNPTAFYLCASSPWTGNYGYTFGSGTRLTVV.

V usage is TRBV7-6 and J usage is TRBJ1-1; D unclear. The CDR3 is made up of 14 amino acids. V lost 7 bases and J lost 2, with 14 bases in between. In germline, CDR1 is SGHVS, CDR2 FNYEAQ. The CDR3 nucleotides are TGTGCCAGCAAGGAGTTGAGGGAAAACACTGAAGCTTTCTTT. It specifies CASKELRENTEAFF.

The V gene is TRBV7-6, the J gene TRBJ2-5, with 8 bases fitting TRBD1. The CDR3 extends over 15 amino acids. Trimming cost V 1 base and J 4 bases; bases outside gene matches: 5. Germline V gene sequence: CDR1 SGHVS, CDR2 FNYEAQ. The CDR3 DNA follows: TGTGCCAGCAGCTTAGTTCGAGGACAGGGAGAGACCCAGTACTTC. It yields the protein CASSLVRGQGETQYF.